This TCR beta chain was captured by sequencing in a study of response to subunit inactivated influenza vaccine. Germline CDR1 and CDR2: SEHNR and FQNEAQ (reference sequence). The CDR3 is 16 amino acids. Between the trimmed V and J ends, which lost 4 bases and 5 bases, there was a span of 18 bases. A few counts support this clonotype. TCRdb used MiXCR to reprocess the RT-PCR reads, holding one entry per CDR3 protein. The profile shows fewer than 250,000 distinct CDR3 sequences, around an eighth of them singletons. The TCR comes from a man aged 45 to 65 who received an inactivated influenza vaccine. The chain recombines TRBV7-9 with TRBJ2-4; D might be TRBD1 or TRBD2, each matching 5 bases. This sample comprised CD8+ T cells sorted from PBMCs, obtained about 5 days after vaccination. CDR3 residues: CASSSWETGAQNIQYF. For the CDR3, the DNA is TGTGCCAGCAGCTCGTGGGAGACCGGGGCTCAAAACATTCAGTACTTC.